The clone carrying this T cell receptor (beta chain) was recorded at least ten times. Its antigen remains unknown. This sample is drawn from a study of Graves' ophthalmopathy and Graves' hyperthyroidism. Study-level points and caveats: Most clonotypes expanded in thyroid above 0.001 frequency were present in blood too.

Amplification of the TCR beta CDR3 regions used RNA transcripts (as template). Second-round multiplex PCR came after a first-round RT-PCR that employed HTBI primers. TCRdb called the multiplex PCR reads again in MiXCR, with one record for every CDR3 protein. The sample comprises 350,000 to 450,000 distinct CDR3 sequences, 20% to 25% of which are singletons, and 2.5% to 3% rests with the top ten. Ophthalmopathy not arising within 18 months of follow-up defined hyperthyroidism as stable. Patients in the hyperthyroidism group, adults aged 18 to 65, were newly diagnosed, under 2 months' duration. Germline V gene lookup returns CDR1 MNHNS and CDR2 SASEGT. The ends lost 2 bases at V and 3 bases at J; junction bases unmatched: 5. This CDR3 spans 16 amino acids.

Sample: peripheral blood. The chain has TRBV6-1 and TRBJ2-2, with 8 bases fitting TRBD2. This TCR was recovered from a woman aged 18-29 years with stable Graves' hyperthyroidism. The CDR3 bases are TGTGCCAGCAGTGAACGAGCGGGAGACTACACCGGGGAGCTGTTTTTT. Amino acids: CASSERAGDYTGELFF.